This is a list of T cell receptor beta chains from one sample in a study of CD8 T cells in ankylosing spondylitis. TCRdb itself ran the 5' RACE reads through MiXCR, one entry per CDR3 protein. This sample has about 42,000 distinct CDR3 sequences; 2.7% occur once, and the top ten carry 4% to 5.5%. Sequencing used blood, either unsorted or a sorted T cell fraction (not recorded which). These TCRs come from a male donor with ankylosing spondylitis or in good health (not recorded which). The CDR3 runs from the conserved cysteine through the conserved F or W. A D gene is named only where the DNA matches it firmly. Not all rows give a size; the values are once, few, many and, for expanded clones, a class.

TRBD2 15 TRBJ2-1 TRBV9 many TGTGCCAGCAGCGCAGGACTAGAATGGTACAATGAGCAGTTCTTC CASSAGLEWYNEQFF
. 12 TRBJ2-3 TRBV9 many TGTGCCAGCAGCGTCGACTCCAACACGCAGTATTTT CASSVDSNTQYF
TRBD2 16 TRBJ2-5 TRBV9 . TGTGCCAGCAGCGTGGTGGGACTAGCGGAGCAAGAGACCCAGTACTTC CASSVVGLAEQETQYF
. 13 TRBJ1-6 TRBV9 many TGTGCCAGCAGCGCTACATTTAATTCACCCCTCCACTTT CASSATFNSPLHF
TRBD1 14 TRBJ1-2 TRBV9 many TGTGCCAGCAGTGAATGGGACAGGGGATATGGCTACACCTTC CASSEWDRGYGYTF
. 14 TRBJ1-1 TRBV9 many TGTGCCAGCAGCCGAATGACCGGGGACACTGAAGCTTTCTTT CASSRMTGDTEAFF
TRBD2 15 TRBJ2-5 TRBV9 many TGTGCCAGCAGCGCGCAACTAGCGTACCAAGAGACCCAGTACTTC CASSAQLAYQETQYF
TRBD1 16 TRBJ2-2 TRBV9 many TGTGCCAGCAGCCTCTCGACAGGGGCCACGGCAGGGGAGCTGTTTTTT CASSLSTGATAGELFF
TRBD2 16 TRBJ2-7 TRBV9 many TGTGCCAGCAGTTCCGCCTCGGGGCTAGCGGGAAACGAGCAGTACTTC CASSSASGLAGNEQYF
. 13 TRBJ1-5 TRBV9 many TGTGCCAGCAGCGTAGCTGACGGTCAGCCCCAGCATTTT CASSVADGQPQHF
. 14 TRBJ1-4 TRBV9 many TGTGCCAGCAGCGTAGAGGCAGCTAATGAAAAACTGTTTTTT CASSVEAANEKLFF
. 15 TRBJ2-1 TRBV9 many TGTGCCAGCAGCTATAGCGGTAGCTCCTACAATGAGCAGTTCTTC CASSYSGSSYNEQFF
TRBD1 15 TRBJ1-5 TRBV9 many TGTGCCAGCGGTAAGACAGGGAACAGCAATCAGCCCCAGCATTTT CASGKTGNSNQPQHF
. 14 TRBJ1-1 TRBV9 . TGTGCCAGCAGCGGACCACAGGGAAACACTGAAGCTTTCTTT CASSGPQGNTEAFF
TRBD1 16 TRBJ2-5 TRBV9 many TGTGCCAGCAGCGTAGGGATACAGGGGGCTTTCGAGACCCAGTACTTC CASSVGIQGAFETQYF
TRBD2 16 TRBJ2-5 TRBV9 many TGTGCCAGCAGCCCCAGACTAGCGGGAGGCCAAGAGACCCAGTACTTC CASSPRLAGGQETQYF
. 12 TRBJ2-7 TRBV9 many TGTGCCAGCAGCGTAAACTTGGGCGAGCAGTACTTC CASSVNLGEQYF
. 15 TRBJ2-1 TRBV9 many TGTGCCAGCAGCGTGTCGGGGTCCGGCTACAATGAGCAGTTCTTC CASSVSGSGYNEQFF
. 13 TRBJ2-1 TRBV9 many TGTGCCAGCAGCTCAAGCGTCTACAATGAGCAGTTCTTC CASSSSVYNEQFF
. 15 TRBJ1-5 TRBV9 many TGTGCCAGCAACCTAGGCGGGAACAGCAATCAGCCCCAGCATTTT CASNLGGNSNQPQHF
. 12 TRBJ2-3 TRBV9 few TGTGCCAGCAGCAAGAGCACAGATACGCAGTATTTT CASSKSTDTQYF
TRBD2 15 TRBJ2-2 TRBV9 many TGTGCCAGCAGCGGCCGACTAGCGGGAGGGGGGGAGCTGTTTTTT CASSGRLAGGGELFF
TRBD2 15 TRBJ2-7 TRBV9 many TGTGCCAGCAGCGGGGGACTAGCGGGGAATGCCGAGCAGTACTTC CASSGGLAGNAEQYF
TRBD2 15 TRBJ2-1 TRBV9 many TGTGCCAGCAGCGGAGGACTAGAGTACCGCAATGAGCAGTTCTTC CASSGGLEYRNEQFF
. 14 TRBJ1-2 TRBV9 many TGTGCCAGCAGCGTAGACAGGAATTTCTATGGCTACACCTTC CASSVDRNFYGYTF
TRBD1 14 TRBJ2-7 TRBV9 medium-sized TGTGCCAGCAGCACACAGGGGGCCCAGGGAGAGCAGTACTTC CASSTQGAQGEQYF
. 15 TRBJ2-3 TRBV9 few TGTGCCAGCAGCGTAGGGGTGGGACGCACAGATACGCAGTATTTT CASSVGVGRTDTQYF
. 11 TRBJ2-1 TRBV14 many TGTGCCAGCAGCCCGTACAATGAGCAGTTCTTC CASSPYNEQFF
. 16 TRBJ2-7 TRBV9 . TGTGCCAGCAGCCCCAGCGTCGGAGGCCGCTCCTACGAGCAGTACTTC CASSPSVGGRSYEQYF
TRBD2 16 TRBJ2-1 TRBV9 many TGTGCCAGCAGCGTAGCCGCTAGCGGGAGAATCCATGAGCAGTTCTTC CASSVAASGRIHEQFF
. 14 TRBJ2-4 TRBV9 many TGTGCCAGCAGCGTAGACGGAGCCAAAAACATTCAGTACTTC CASSVDGAKNIQYF
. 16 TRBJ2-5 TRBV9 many TGTGCCAGCAGCGTAGACCGGGGATCTCTAGAAGAGACCCAGTACTTC CASSVDRGSLEETQYF
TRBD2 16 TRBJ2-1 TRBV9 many TGTGCCAGCAGCGTAGTTAATAGCGGGGCCTACAATGAGCAGTTCTTC CASSVVNSGAYNEQFF
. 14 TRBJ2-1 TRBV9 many TGTGCCAGCAGCCTAGGGCAGAATTACAATGAGCAGTTCTTC CASSLGQNYNEQFF
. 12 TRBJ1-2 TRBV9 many TGTGCCAGCAGCGTCGACAACTATGGCTACACCTTC CASSVDNYGYTF